These T cell receptor beta chains were read from a single sample in a study of control samples from healthy donors and cancer patients. Data came from immunoSEQ multiplex PCR; TCRdb stores just in-frame clones and leaves some out. The sample lists 35,000 to 55,000 clones, around 87% seen once, with about 9.4% in the top ten. Input material: PBMCs. The receptor set was obtained from a woman in her sixties or seventies with lung cancer. Each CDR3 is given with its conserved first and last residue.

cdr3_aa: CATSDSGNQPQHF
j_call: TRBJ1-5
v_call: TRBV24-1

cdr3_aa: CASSPETQGIEGTEAFF
j_call: TRBJ1-1
v_call: TRBV18

cdr3_aa: CASSPRTSGANVLTF
j_call: TRBJ2-6
v_call: TRBV19

cdr3_aa: CASGRQGPQTGTQYF
j_call: TRBJ2-3
v_call: TRBV7-9

cdr3_aa: CASSVEGAGELFF
j_call: TRBJ2-2
v_call: TRBV9

cdr3_aa: CSARKQGEAFF
j_call: TRBJ1-1
v_call: TRBV20-1

cdr3_aa: CASSPGQEKLFF
j_call: TRBJ1-4
v_call: TRBV6-5

cdr3_aa: CASSPHGAGGPETQYF
j_call: TRBJ2-5
v_call: TRBV5-1

cdr3_aa: CASSPVAGPNEQFF
j_call: TRBJ2-1
v_call: TRBV7-7

cdr3_aa: CASSPIWGGGDNQPQHF
j_call: TRBJ1-5
v_call: TRBV7-9

cdr3_aa: CASSFGTGYTDTQYF
j_call: TRBJ2-3
v_call: TRBV5-1

cdr3_aa: CAWSWDTEAFF
j_call: TRBJ1-1
v_call: TRBV30

cdr3_aa: CASRSVSGTQISYEQYF
j_call: TRBJ2-7
v_call: TRBV28

cdr3_aa: CASSTGMNTEAFF
j_call: TRBJ1-1
v_call: TRBV12-3/TRBV12-4

cdr3_aa: CASGSLDSLDTQYF
j_call: TRBJ2-3
v_call: TRBV12-5

cdr3_aa: CATSRGGPGDSYEQYF
j_call: TRBJ2-7
v_call: TRBV15

cdr3_aa: CASSLGTGDSEAFF
j_call: TRBJ1-1
v_call: TRBV7-3

cdr3_aa: CASSISSGGTDDPNEQFF
j_call: TRBJ2-1
v_call: TRBV19

cdr3_aa: CASTPQGNYEQYF
j_call: TRBJ2-7
v_call: TRBV6-5

cdr3_aa: CASSPPGRSGELFF
j_call: TRBJ2-2
v_call: TRBV18

cdr3_aa: CASSYLGLAPEAFF
j_call: TRBJ1-1
v_call: TRBV6-5

cdr3_aa: CASSQRNNEKLFF
j_call: TRBJ1-4
v_call: TRBV6-1

cdr3_aa: CAWSGLAGRYEQYF
j_call: TRBJ2-7
v_call: TRBV30

cdr3_aa: CATSREPRGNQPQHF
j_call: TRBJ1-5
v_call: TRBV15

cdr3_aa: CASSLLQGNTEAFF
j_call: TRBJ1-1
v_call: TRBV5-1

cdr3_aa: CASSYLTRSTQYF
j_call: TRBJ2-3
v_call: TRBV6-2/TRBV6-3

cdr3_aa: CATMRPGADTQYF
j_call: TRBJ2-3
v_call: TRBV24-1

cdr3_aa: CASSLKRDQETQYF
j_call: TRBJ2-5
v_call: TRBV5-1

cdr3_aa: CASSFGLAGGEQFF
j_call: TRBJ2-1
v_call: TRBV27

cdr3_aa: CASSYTSGTGESYTF
j_call: TRBJ1-2
v_call: TRBV6-5

cdr3_aa: CASNKGVPNHLDGYTF
j_call: TRBJ1-2
v_call: TRBV5-6

cdr3_aa: CASSARWFGSTDTQYF
j_call: TRBJ2-3
v_call: TRBV13

cdr3_aa: CASSFSGGNTQYF
j_call: TRBJ2-3
v_call: TRBV27

cdr3_aa: CASSGRTGIYEQYF
j_call: TRBJ2-7
v_call: TRBV19

cdr3_aa: CASSFKTGSYGYTF
j_call: TRBJ1-2
v_call: TRBV27

cdr3_aa: CASSLLDRSHLSYEQYF
j_call: TRBJ2-7
v_call: TRBV28

cdr3_aa: CASTRSLSGNTIYF
j_call: TRBJ1-3
v_call: TRBV6-5

cdr3_aa: CASSQDQAGTSTDTQYF
j_call: TRBJ2-3
v_call: TRBV14

cdr3_aa: CASSYSSFDGYTF
j_call: TRBJ1-2
v_call: TRBV6-2/TRBV6-3

cdr3_aa: CASSPGQRYSGNTIYF
j_call: TRBJ1-3
v_call: TRBV6-2/TRBV6-3